Below are 17 T cell receptor beta chains sequenced from a single sample in a study of T cells in women clearing cervical HPV infection. The repertoire was sequenced with immunoSEQ multiplex PCR; TCRdb's copy has only in-frame clones and lacks some. This sample's table has 25,000 to 35,000 clones. Sequenced input: blood buffy coat. The receptors were sampled from a woman aged 18 to 75 with a cervical HPV16 infection that either progressed to CIN3+ or cleared (not recorded which).

With respect to this clone: Read coverage stops 3 residues before the CDR3 terminus; the germline J gene supplies the remainder. V is TRBV5-1 and J is TRBJ2-4, with a possible D match to TRBD2 (5 bases). V was cut by 4 bases and J by 7 bases, with 18 bases left in between. CDR1 is SGHRS and CDR2 is YFSETQ in the germline V gene. The CDR3 runs 15 residues. Partial CDR3 DNA: TGCGCCAGCAGCCCCCGCGGTCCCCCGGGGAACATT. Translating gives CASSPRGPPGNI. The whole CDR3 sequence reads CASSPRGPPGNIQYF. Filled out from reference TRBV5-1 and TRBJ2-4, the complete variable domain reads KAGVTQTPRYLIKTRGQQVTLSCSPISGHRSVSWYQQTPGQGLQFLFEYFSETQRNKGNFPGRFSGRQFSNSRSEMNVSTLELGDSALYLCASSPRGPPGNIQYFGAGTRLSVL.

Concerning this clone itself: Read data end 3 residues before the CDR3 end; the end is taken from the germline J gene. The chain has TRBV5-4 and TRBJ1-2; a weak D match, TRBD1 (6 bases). Looked up from germline, CDR1 is SGHNT and CDR2 is YYREEE (reference sequence). Trimming cost V 4 bases and J 7 bases, with 14 bases left between them. The CDR3 length is 13 residues. The CDR3 loop reads CASSPGGQGGYTF. CDR3 DNA, as far as it was read: TGTGCCAGCAGCCCGGGGGGGCAGGGTGGC.

Points on this clone: The read ends 3 residues shy of where the CDR3 ends; the end is completed using the germline J gene. The chain uses TRBV6-2 or TRBV6-3 and TRBJ2-3; 14 nucleotides line up with TRBD2. The V and J ends lost 6 bases and 1 base, in that order; junction bases with no gene match: 3. Germline-derived CDR1 and CDR2 are MNHEY and SVGEGT. The CDR3 is made up of 16 amino acids. The CDR3 loop reads CASSQTSGGGTDTQYF. The CDR3 bases that were read are TGTGCCAGCAGCCAGACTAGCGGGGGGGGCACAGATACG.

In regard to this clone: The CDR3 end lies 3 residues beyond the end of the read and is filled in from the germline J gene. V is TRBV18 and J is TRBJ2-1; tentatively, D is TRBD1 (7 bases). V shed 0 bases and J shed 1 base, with 13 bases lying between them. Per the germline V gene, CDR1 is KGHSH and CDR2 is LQKENI. The CDR3 covers 17 residues. The CDR3 bases that were read are TGTGCCAGCTCACCACCGGGGGGACAGCGGTCCTACAATGAG. Translation gives CASSPPGGQRSYNE. The entire CDR3 is CASSPPGGQRSYNEQFF.

With respect to this clone: The sequence runs out 3 residues before the end of the CDR3; the remainder is reconstructed from the germline J gene. The chain has TRBV12-3 or TRBV12-4 and TRBJ2-1, with a weak D call TRBD2 (6 bases). Trimming left V 3 bases short and J 6 bases short, with 12 bases between. This CDR3 region has 14 residues. The CDR3: CASSLGGTGNEQFF. The part of the CDR3 DNA that was read is TGTGCCAGCAGTTTGGGGGGAACGGGCAATGAG.

Of note for this clone: With the read ending 3 residues before the CDR3 end, the germline J gene is used to fill in that end. The V gene is TRBV18, the J gene TRBJ2-7, with D tentatively TRBD2 (5 bases). Germline V CDR1 and CDR2: KGHSH, LQKENI. The CDR3 has 15 amino acids. Deletions cut 8 bases from V and 6 bases from J, with 23 bases between. The CDR3 bases that were read are TGTGCCAGCGCCCCTACCGGGGTGGAAGGTTCCGAG. Protein product: CASAPTGVEGSE. The full-length CDR3 reads as CASAPTGVEGSEQYF.

With respect to this clone: Read sequence stops 3 residues before the CDR3 end, and the germline J gene provides the missing end. The chain carries TRBV5-1 and TRBJ1-1; 9 nucleotides agree with TRBD1. V lost 4 bases, J lost 1 base, and 8 bases stayed unmatched. The CDR3 consists of 16 residues. The germline CDR1 and CDR2 sequences are SGHRS and YFSETQ. The CDR3 loop reads CASSPGQGSSNTEAFF. CDR3 bases read: TGCGCCAGCAGCCCGGGACAGGGTTCCTCGAACACTGAA.

To note about this clone: The read ends 3 residues early relative to the CDR3; the germline J gene fills the gap. This chain uses TRBV7-2 with TRBJ2-3, with a weak D call TRBD1 (6 bases). Germline loops: CDR1 SGHTA, CDR2 FQGNSA. Trimming pared 3 bases from V and 5 bases from J, leaving 15 bases between. The CDR3 length is 15 residues. CDR3 amino acids: CASSLGQGTLDTQYF. CDR3 bases read: TGTGCCAGCAGCTTGGGGCAGGGGACCCTAGATACG.

Comment on this clone: The CDR3 goes on 3 residues after the read ends, and that part is filled in from the germline J gene. J is TRBJ2-5 and V is TRBV20-1; 14 positions match TRBD2. The CDR3 consists of 16 residues. Per germline, CDR1 DFQATT and CDR2 SNEGSKA (reference sequence). The junction had 8 bases not matched to a gene; V was cut back by 3 bases and J by 5 bases. The sequenced part of the CDR3 DNA is TGCAGTGCTAGTACCGGGACTAGCGGGGGCCTGGAGACC. Translating it yields CSASTGTSGGLET. The whole CDR3 region reads CSASTGTSGGLETQYF.

A word on this clone: The read ends 3 residues early relative to the CDR3; the germline J gene fills the gap. The chain combines TRBV5-1 with TRBJ2-5, with D maybe TRBD2 (7 bases). Deletions cut 5 bases from V and 5 bases from J, with 16 bases between. CDR3 size: 14 residues. The germline CDR1 and CDR2 sequences are SGHRS and YFSETQ. The sequenced part of the CDR3 DNA is TGCGCCAGCAGTCCTGGGGGGGGCGGCGAGACC. It is translated as CASSPGGGGET. The CDR3 reads in full as CASSPGGGGETQYF.

On this clone itself: The CDR3 goes on 3 residues after the read ends, and that part is filled in from the germline J gene. This chain connects TRBV20-1 to TRBJ1-1; TRBD1 matches at 8 bases. CDR1 DFQATT and CDR2 SNEGSKA come from the germline V gene (reference sequence). V dropped 0 bases and J dropped 1; count of bases not matched to a gene: 4. CDR3 size: 15 residues. The CDR3 sequence is CSARDRQGQNTEAFF. The DNA read from the CDR3 is TGCAGTGCTAGAGATCGACAGGGGCAGAACACTGAA.

Of note for this clone: The read ends 3 residues early relative to the CDR3; the germline J gene fills the gap. The V gene is TRBV30, the J gene TRBJ1-1; D is possibly TRBD1 (6 bases). Trimming pared 0 bases from V and 4 bases from J, leaving 18 bases between. The CDR3 totals 16 residues. Germline CDR1 reads GTSNPN; CDR2 reads SVGIG (reference sequence). The sequenced part of the CDR3 DNA is TGTGCCTGGAGTGTACTGAACCCCATACAGGGCACTGAA. The encoded protein is CAWSVLNPIQGTE. The whole CDR3 reads CAWSVLNPIQGTEAFF.

In regard to this clone: The CDR3 end lies 3 residues beyond the end of the read and is filled in from the germline J gene. The rearrangement links TRBV5-4 to TRBJ2-5; tentative D call: TRBD2 (5 bases). CDR3 length: 16 amino acids. The germline V and J ends were trimmed by 0 bases and 1 base, with 13 bases remaining between them. In germline, CDR1 is SGHNT, CDR2 YYREEE (reference sequence). The covered CDR3 bases are TGTGCCAGCAGCTTGGGAGGGCGGGCCCTCCAAGAGACC. As protein: CASSLGGRALQET. The complete CDR3 sequence is CASSLGGRALQETQYF. The variable domain in full, with the rest retrieved from reference TRBV5-4 and TRBJ2-5, is ETGVTQSPTHLIKTRGQQVTLRCSSQSGHNTVSWYQQALGQGPQFIFQYYREEENGRGNFPPRFSGLQFPNYSSELNVNALELDDSALYLCASSLGGRALQETQYFGPGTRLLVL.

Partial CDR3 DNA: TGTGCCAGCAGCCAGTCCGCGACTACGAACTACGAG. It specifies CASSQSATTNYE. The complete CDR3 sequence is CASSQSATTNYEQYF. This rearrangement joins TRBV4-2 to TRBJ2-7; tentative D call: TRBD2 (5 bases). The CDR3 end lies 3 residues beyond the end of the read and is filled in from the germline J gene. The CDR3 covers 15 residues. Germline CDR1 reads LGHNA; CDR2 reads YNFKEQ. The germline V and J ends were trimmed by 3 bases and 3 bases, with 15 bases remaining between them.

Regarding this clone: Sequencing ends 3 residues short of the CDR3 end; the germline J gene provides the rest. The V and J genes are TRBV5-1 and TRBJ2-5, with no clear D. Trimming stripped 0 bases from V and 3 bases from J, with 6 bases between. Germline loops: CDR1 SGHRS, CDR2 YFSETQ. The CDR3 contains 13 residues. The CDR3 sequence: CASSLGQKETQYF. Incomplete CDR3 DNA: TGCGCCAGCAGCTTGGGACAAAAAGAGACC. Supplemented by reference TRBV5-1 and TRBJ2-5, the full variable domain reads KAGVTQTPRYLIKTRGQQVTLSCSPISGHRSVSWYQQTPGQGLQFLFEYFSETQRNKGNFPGRFSGRQFSNSRSEMNVSTLELGDSALYLCASSLGQKETQYFGPGTRLLVL.

Of note for this clone: The read comes to an end 3 residues before the CDR3 does, leaving the germline J gene to fill in the end. The chain is built from TRBV5-5 and TRBJ1-3; tentatively, D is TRBD1 (5 bases). Looked up from germline, CDR1 is SGHKS and CDR2 is YYEKEE (reference sequence). V dropped 4 bases and J dropped 6 bases, with 14 bases sitting between them. CDR3 length equals 14 residues. CDR3 region: CASSLSGVLNTIYF. CDR3 bases read: TGTGCCAGCAGCCTATCGGGGGTTTTAAACACC.

With regard to this clone: The read ends 3 residues shy of where the CDR3 ends; the end is completed using the germline J gene. This sequence joins TRBV5-1 and TRBJ2-5; D is unclear. The ends were cut back, 4 bases at V and 1 base at J, with 2 bases in the middle. CDR3 length equals 11 residues. Germline V gene lookup returns CDR1 SGHRS and CDR2 YFSETQ. CDR3 amino acids: CASSRQETQYF. CDR3 DNA (partial): TGCGCCAGCAGCCGCCAAGAGACC.